This T cell receptor beta chain was recovered during a study of T cell repertoires in cytomegalovirus infection. Study information: Indications came from public TCR beta signatures; they pointed to CMV infection and to a matching HLA type. Study findings and constraints: The ex vivo response was dominated by HLA-C-restricted CMV-specific TCR beta clonotypes.

MiXCR, applied by TCRdb to the reads, yields one record per CDR3 protein. The sample has 250,000 to 300,000 distinct CDR3 sequences, about 23% seen once. Trimming removed 1 base at V and 6 bases at J, with 9 bases between. From germline, CDR1 is SGHTA and CDR2 FQGNSA. This CDR3 region has 14 residues. Points on this clonotype: Its specificity is unknown.

What was sequenced was PBMCs. The source is a human donor in good health (CMV status not recorded). Some clones in this sample may be carry-over from other donors' samples. The chain couples TRBV7-2 to TRBJ2-2, with D hard to call. CDR3 coding DNA: TGTGCCAGCAGCTTAGTGGTAAACGCCGGGGAGCTGTTTTTT. Translating gives CASSLVVNAGELFF.